Each of the 30 T cell receptor beta chains below was sequenced from the same sample in a study of T-cell memory formation after mild COVID-19. In TCRdb, the 5' RACE reads were re-called with MiXCR into one record per CDR3 protein. The sample consists of roughly 200,000 distinct CDR3 sequences, over 20% of them appearing once. Sequenced sample: PBMCs or a T cell subset sorted from them (not recorded which). The receptors come from an adult woman who had mild COVID-19 (a few samples of this study predate the infection). Cell type and time point are not known.

The CDR3 here is CASSLPRLGAQGYEQFF. The CDR3 region has the DNA TGTGCCAGCAGTTTACCGCGGTTAGGGGCCCAAGGGTATGAGCAGTTCTTC. The chain combines TRBV12-3 or TRBV12-4 with TRBJ2-1; tentatively, D is TRBD1 (5 bases). Trimming left V 2 bases short and J 8 bases short, with 22 bases between. This CDR3 contains 17 residues.

Details on this clonotype: At one of its ends the junction is not consistent with the germline gene, which may arise from a read error. The CDR3 nucleotides read TGTGCCAGCAAAGAAGGACTAGCGGAGACACCAGGGACAGATACGAAGTATTTT. It translates to CASKEGLAETPGTDTKYF. V gene TRBV2 combines with J gene TRBJ2-3; 10 nucleotides agree with TRBD2. CDR1 is SNHLY and CDR2 is FYNNEI in the germline V gene. CDR3 size: 18 residues.

There are a few counts of this clonotype. V gene TRBV9 combines with J gene TRBJ2-7; 9 nucleotides match TRBD1. V shed 3 bases and J 6 bases; nucleotides not matched to a gene: 16. This CDR3 spans 17 amino acids. Looked up from germline, CDR1 is SGDLS and CDR2 is YYNGEE. In DNA, the CDR3 is TGTGCCAGCAGCGCCCCGCCAAGTACAGGGGGCGCGGGCGAGCAGTACTTC. Encoded protein: CASSAPPSTGGAGEQYF.

The gene calls are TRBV7-8 and TRBJ2-3; tentative D call: TRBD2 (5 bases). Germline V gene data show CDR1 as SGHVS and CDR2 as FQNEAQ. The CDR3 runs 14 residues. V was pared by 1 base and J by 6 bases, with 11 bases between. Written as DNA, the CDR3 is TGTGCCAGCAGCTTAGACCTAGCCTTCGATACGCAGTATTTT. Protein sequence: CASSLDLAFDTQYF.

The V call is TRBV20-1, the J call TRBJ1-1; TRBD1 might be the D (5 bases). Trimming removed 0 bases from V and 4 bases from J, with 15 bases in between. The V gene's germline CDR1 is DFQATT and CDR2 SNEGSKA (reference sequence). The CDR3 is made up of 15 amino acids. The CDR3 spells CSARDFWGQSTEAFF. In DNA form, the CDR3 reads TGCAGTGCTAGAGATTTTTGGGGCCAAAGCACTGAAGCTTTCTTT.

The chain has TRBV20-1 and TRBJ2-1; TRBD1 might be the D (6 bases). The CDR3 covers 16 residues. Trimming shortened V by 6 bases and J by 4 bases, and 22 bases separated the two germline ends. CDR1 and CDR2 (germline): DFQATT, SNEGSKA (reference sequence). Here the CDR3 DNA reads TGCAGTGCCCTGGACAGAGGAGACGTTGTTTACAATGAGCAGTTCTTC. Translating it yields CSALDRGDVVYNEQFF.

The rearrangement joins TRBV29-1 to TRBJ2-7; maybe TRBD2 (6 bases). Trimming stripped 6 bases from V and 3 bases from J, with 21 bases between. CDR1 and CDR2 (germline): SQVTM, ANQGSEA. This CDR3 comprises 15 residues. The CDR3 reads CSVQGPAGFYYEQYF. Written as DNA, the CDR3 is TGCAGCGTCCAGGGCCCGGCGGGGTTTTACTACGAGCAGTACTTC.

The V and J genes are TRBV27 and TRBJ2-7; tentative D call: TRBD2 (5 bases). The CDR3 is made up of 13 amino acids. Germline V gene lookup returns CDR1 MNHEY and CDR2 SMNVEV (reference sequence). Trimming removed 5 bases from V and 4 bases from J, with 12 bases in between. The CDR3, as DNA: TGTGCCAGCAGTATCCGGACGGGGTACGAGCAGTACTTC. Amino acids: CASSIRTGYEQYF.

The chain has TRBV12-3 or TRBV12-4 and TRBJ2-5; 9 bases agree with TRBD2. This CDR3 region has 15 residues. V was pared by 3 bases and J by 4 bases, with 6 bases of the junction left unmatched. The CDR3 DNA reads TGTGCCAGCAGTTTTCGCGGGGGGGCCCCAGAGACCCAGTACTTC. It yields the protein CASSFRGGAPETQYF.

The V gene is TRBV6-5, the J gene TRBJ1-2; TRBD1 aligns across 12 bases. The CDR3 has 15 residues. Germline V gene sequence: CDR1 MNHEY, CDR2 SVGAGI. The junction had 3 bases not matched to a gene; V was cut back by 4 bases and J by 3 bases. CDR3 in DNA: TGTGCCAGCAGTTCCGGGACAGGGGGCTACTATGGCTACACCTTC. Translated, it gives CASSSGTGGYYGYTF.

The chain carries TRBV11-3 and TRBJ2-3; D gene unclear. From germline, CDR1 is SGHNT and CDR2 YENEEA. V was pared by 4 bases and J by 1 base, with 15 bases between. This CDR3 comprises 16 residues. CDR3 region: CASSSSTRIGTDTQYF. CDR3 nucleotide sequence: TGTGCCAGCAGCTCCTCTACCCGGATCGGCACAGATACGCAGTATTTT.

This clonotype was seen more than once but under ten times. The gene calls are TRBV6-5 and TRBJ1-6, with a weak D call TRBD1 (5 bases). CDR3 length: 16 residues. Trimming pared 0 bases from V and 5 bases from J, leaving 11 bases between. The germline gives CDR1 MNHEY, CDR2 SVGAGI. CDR3 sequence reads: CASSYSNAGHNSPLHF. The CDR3 region has the DNA TGTGCCAGCAGTTACTCGAACGCAGGGCATAATTCACCCCTCCACTTT.

CDR3 in DNA: TGTGCCAGCAGCCAAGGGACAGGAAATTACAATGAGCAGTTCTTC. Its translation is CASSQGTGNYNEQFF. This chain joins TRBV4-2 and TRBJ2-1; 7 nucleotides agree with TRBD1. Trimming removed 1 base from V and 4 bases from J; junction bases left unmatched: 4. CDR1 and CDR2 (germline): LGHNA, YNFKEQ. This CDR3 contains 15 residues.

This chain uses TRBV6-5 with TRBJ1-1, with D tentatively TRBD1 (5 bases). CDR3 length: 15 residues. CDR1 and CDR2 (germline): MNHEY, SVGAGI. The ends were cut back, 1 base at V and 1 base at J, with 10 bases in the middle. CDR3 DNA sequence: TGTGCCAGCAGTTACTACTCAGGGACGAACACTGAAGCTTTCTTT. The encoded protein is CASSYYSGTNTEAFF.

This clonotype was counted between two and nine times. V and J are TRBV7-9 and TRBJ2-4, with D tentatively TRBD2 (5 bases). The CDR3 consists of 16 residues. Per germline, CDR1 SEHNR and CDR2 FQNEAQ (reference sequence). The germline V and J ends were trimmed by 5 bases and 0 bases, with 14 bases remaining between them. As DNA, the CDR3 is TGTGCCAGCAGCCCAATTGGCGGGCTAGCCAAAAACATTCAGTACTTC. It encodes CASSPIGGLAKNIQYF.

There are a few counts of this clonotype. The chain has TRBV30 and TRBJ1-5; TRBD1 might be the D (6 bases). Trimming pared 2 bases from V and 3 bases from J, leaving 14 bases between. Germline lookup yields CDR1 GTSNPN and CDR2 SVGIG (reference sequence). The CDR3 runs to 15 residues. The CDR3 protein is CAWSPGGAPNQPQHF. The CDR3 DNA sequence: TGTGCCTGGAGTCCGGGGGGGGCCCCCAATCAGCCCCAGCATTTT. Full variable domain (outside the CDR3, taken from reference TRBV30 and TRBJ1-5): SQTIHQWPATLVQPVGSPLSLECTVEGTSNPNLYWYRQAAGRGLQLLFYSVGIGQISSEVPQNLSASRPQDRQFILSSKKLLLSDSGFYLCAWSPGGAPNQPQHFGDGTRLSIL.

The rearrangement links TRBV6-5 to TRBJ1-2; 8 nucleotides align to TRBD1. The J segment lost 6 bases and the V segment lost 7 bases, leaving 10 bases of the junction unmatched. Germline V gives CDR1 MNHEY, CDR2 SVGAGI. The CDR3 sequence is 14 residues long. The CDR3 sequence: CASNGPGQANGYTF. DNA for the CDR3: TGTGCCAGCAATGGACCGGGACAGGCGAATGGCTACACCTTC.

This chain joins TRBV6-2 or TRBV6-3 and TRBJ1-1, with D possibly being TRBD1 (5 bases). V gave up 6 bases and J gave up 5 bases, with 16 bases separating them. The CDR3 spans 14 residues. The germline CDR1 and CDR2 sequences are MNHEY and SVGEGT. CDR3: CASSLTLGGTEAFF. CDR3 nucleotide sequence: TGTGCCAGCAGCCTCACCCTTGGGGGAACTGAAGCTTTCTTT.

This clonotype was counted only a few times. The rearrangement uses TRBV6-5 and TRBJ2-3; perhaps TRBD1 as D (5 bases). In germline, CDR1 is MNHEY, CDR2 SVGAGI. The CDR3 has 14 amino acids. The V gene lost 4 bases and the J gene lost 4 bases, with 12 bases spanning the gap. The CDR3: CASSFDSGADTQYF. CDR3 sequence (DNA): TGTGCCAGCAGTTTTGACAGTGGGGCAGATACGCAGTATTTT.

This clonotype occurred a few times. The rearrangement uses TRBV7-3 and TRBJ1-1; D remains ambiguous. The V and J ends lost 3 bases and 2 bases respectively, with 7 bases between them. Germline CDR1 and CDR2: SGHTA and FQGTGA. This CDR3 has 13 amino acids. The CDR3 here is CASSFTYNTEAFF. CDR3 coding DNA: TGTGCCAGCAGCTTTACATATAACACTGAAGCTTTCTTT.

This rearrangement joins TRBV5-1 to TRBJ2-1; 10 bases fit TRBD2. There are 16 residues in the CDR3. Per germline, CDR1 SGHRS and CDR2 YFSETQ. V lost 7 bases to trimming and J lost 7 bases; unmatched junction nucleotides: 14. The CDR3, as DNA: TGCGCCAGCGACCCACTGGAGCGGGGGGGCTTGAATGAGCAGTTCTTC. Translating it yields CASDPLERGGLNEQFF.

V and J are TRBV9 and TRBJ2-1; possibly TRBD1 or TRBD2 for D (5 bases each). The CDR3 length is 15 residues. Trimming stripped 3 bases from V and 10 bases from J, with 20 bases between. Germline values: CDR1 SGDLS, CDR2 YYNGEE. The CDR3 bases are TGTGCCAGCAGCGGACAAGGGACGTCACTGCAGGAGCAGTTCTTC. It encodes CASSGQGTSLQEQFF.

Only a few counts were recorded for this clonotype. The rearrangement links TRBV7-9 to TRBJ2-7, with 8 bases fitting TRBD2. The germline gives CDR1 SEHNR, CDR2 FQNEAQ (reference sequence). J lost 1 base, V lost 8 bases, and 7 bases had no gene match. The CDR3 runs 14 residues. As DNA, the CDR3 is TGTGCCAGCTCCCCGGCGGGAGGTTCCTACGAGCAGTACTTC. It encodes CASSPAGGSYEQYF.

This chain uses TRBV7-9 with TRBJ2-2; D gene uncertain. Deletions cut 3 bases from V and 3 bases from J, with 5 bases between. The germline V gene encodes CDR1 SEHNR and CDR2 FQNEAQ (reference sequence). The CDR3 spans 13 residues. CDR3: CASSFRDTGELFF. The DNA of the CDR3 is TGTGCCAGCAGCTTCCGGGACACCGGGGAGCTGTTTTTT. The complete variable domain, with remaining parts taken from reference TRBV7-9 and TRBJ2-2, reads DTGVSQNPRHKITKRGQNVTFRCDPISEHNRLYWYRQTLGQGPEFLTYFQNEAQLEKSRLLSDRFSAERPKGSFSTLEIQRTEQGDSAMYLCASSFRDTGELFFGEGSRLTVL.

This clonotype was observed a few times. The chain employs TRBV15 and TRBJ2-7; D gene unclear. The germline V and J ends were trimmed by 0 bases and 2 bases, with 14 bases remaining between them. This CDR3 contains 16 residues. Germline CDR1 and CDR2: LNHNV and YYDKDF (reference sequence). CDR3 region: CATSRDDRTQTYEQYF. The CDR3 DNA sequence: TGTGCCACCAGCAGAGATGATCGGACGCAGACCTACGAGCAGTACTTC.

This clonotype was found a few times. The chain carries TRBV4-1 and TRBJ2-2; 7 nucleotides line up with TRBD1. V was pared by 4 bases and J by 4 bases, with 3 bases of the junction left unmatched. Germline-derived CDR1 and CDR2 are MGHRA and YSYEKL. The CDR3 covers 14 residues. CDR3 amino acids: CASSPSGGTGELFF. The CDR3, as DNA: TGCGCCAGCAGCCCCTCAGGGGGCACCGGGGAGCTGTTTTTT.

Worth noting for this clonotype: The junction differs from germline at one of its ends, possibly a read error. The chain couples TRBV12-3 or TRBV12-4 to TRBJ2-7, with 8 positions matching TRBD1. The CDR3 contains 15 residues. CDR3 coding DNA: TGTGCCAGCAGTTTAGGGACAGGGATCTCCCACGAGCAGTACTTC. Its protein is CASSLGTGISHEQYF.

This rearrangement joins TRBV4-1 to TRBJ2-7; 11 bases line up with TRBD1. This CDR3 spans 17 amino acids. Germline V lookup: CDR1 MGHRA, CDR2 YSYEKL. Trimming at V came to 4 bases and at J to 7 bases, leaving 15 bases not matched to a gene. The CDR3 region has the DNA TGCGCCAGCAGCCCCGGACAGGGGGCGTCCGGGGCGGGGGAGCAGTACTTC. This sequence encodes CASSPGQGASGAGEQYF.

The J gene is TRBJ2-5, the V gene TRBV28; 13 bases align to TRBD2. V lost 6 bases, J lost 2 bases, and 15 bases stayed unmatched. The germline V gene encodes CDR1 MDHEN and CDR2 SYDVKM. The CDR3 is 19 residues long. The CDR3 DNA sequence: TGTGCCAGCAGGGGGGGGACTAGCGGGATCCTCGCGAGTCAAGAGACCCAGTACTTC. It is translated as CASRGGTSGILASQETQYF.

The chain recombines TRBV11-2 with TRBJ2-1, with unresolved D. Per the germline V gene, CDR1 is SGHAT and CDR2 is FQNNGV. Trimming cost V 2 bases and J 8 bases, with 7 bases left between them. CDR3 length equals 12 residues. CDR3 bases: TGTGCCAGCAGCTTAAATGGGGATGAGCAGTTCTTC. Translated, it gives CASSLNGDEQFF. Using reference TRBV11-2 and TRBJ2-1 for the parts outside the CDR3, the full variable domain is EAGVAQSPRYKIIEKRQSVAFWCNPISGHATLYWYQQILGQGPKLLIQFQNNGVVDDSQLPKDRFSAERLKGVDSTLKIQPAKLEDSAVYLCASSLNGDEQFFGPGTRLTVL.